Below, 31 T cell receptor beta chains from the same sample are listed, as sequenced in a study of Graves' ophthalmopathy and Graves' hyperthyroidism. Amplified material comprised TCR beta CDR3 regions derived from RNA transcripts. The authors performed first-round RT-PCR with HTBI primers and then a second-round multiplex PCR. TCRdb re-called the multiplex PCR reads with MiXCR, one entry per CDR3 protein. The sample lists 200,000 to 300,000 distinct CDR3 sequences, around 50% occurring once. Material for sequencing was peripheral blood. These receptors all stem from an adult man with Graves' ophthalmopathy.

The CDR3 nucleotides read TGTGCCAGCAGCCAAGATGGTGTTGAAAAACTGTTTTTT. Encoded protein: CASSQDGVEKLFF. The V gene is TRBV14, the J gene TRBJ1-4; D is unclear. The V and J ends lost 0 bases and 7 bases respectively, with 6 bases between them. The germline gives CDR1 SGHDN, CDR2 FVKESK. CDR3 size: 13 residues.

The sample holds a few counts of this clonotype. The CDR3 sequence: CASSPLGGATGELFF. The CDR3 DNA reads TGTGCCAGCAGTCCCCTAGGGGGGGCGACCGGGGAGCTGTTTTTT. The chain combines TRBV25-1 with TRBJ2-2; D may be TRBD2 (7 bases). The germline gives CDR1 MGHDK, CDR2 SYGVNS. This CDR3 is 15 amino acids long. With 5 bases removed from V and 5 bases from J, the gap between germline ends came to 15 bases.

This clonotype has a handful of counts. Compared with germline, one end of the junction differs, possibly owing to a read error. V gene TRBV7-9 combines with J gene TRBJ1-5; 9 nucleotides align to TRBD1. This CDR3 has 15 residues. Germline V CDR1 and CDR2: SEHNR, FQNEAQ (reference sequence). The CDR3 sequence is CASSRDRVGNQPQHF. CDR3 in DNA: TGCGCCAGCAGCCGGGACAGGGTAGGAAATCAGCCCCAGCATTTT. Variable domain in full (rest from reference TRBV7-9 and TRBJ1-5): DTGVSQNPRHKITKRGQNVTFRCDPISEHNRLYWYRQTLGQGPEFLTYFQNEAQLEKSRLLSDRFSAERPKGSFSTLEIQRTEQGDSAMYLCASSRDRVGNQPQHFGDGTRLSIL.

This chain joins TRBV28 and TRBJ2-7; D might be TRBD2 (5 bases). Trimming pared 2 bases from V and 3 bases from J, leaving 8 bases between. Germline V CDR1 and CDR2: MDHEN, SYDVKM. The CDR3 is 13 residues long. The CDR3 bases are TGTGCCAGCAGTTTAGGCGGGTACTACGAGCAGTACTTC. Protein product: CASSLGGYYEQYF.

This clonotype occurred a few times. CDR3 sequence (DNA): TGCAGCGGCTGGAAGGGACAGGGCTACGAGCAGTACTTC. This gives the protein CSGWKGQGYEQYF. This sequence joins TRBV29-1 and TRBJ2-7; 9 bases fit TRBD1. Per germline, CDR1 SQVTM and CDR2 ANQGSEA. With V trimmed by 7 bases and J by 3 bases, 7 bases remained unmatched. The CDR3 length is 13 residues.

This clonotype was detected many times. The V and J genes are TRBV15 and TRBJ1-5, with a possible D match to TRBD1 (5 bases). The germline V gene has CDR1 LNHNV and CDR2 YYDKDF (reference sequence). CDR3 length: 15 residues. V was cut by 1 base and J by 4 bases, with 11 bases left in between. CDR3 DNA sequence: TGTGCCACCAGCAGAGTGTCCGGGGGAAATCAGCCCCAGCATTTT. Its translation: CATSRVSGGNQPQHF.

The chain joins TRBV19 to TRBJ1-4, with 12 bases that match TRBD1. CDR1 is LNHDA, CDR2 SQIVND, per germline (reference sequence). J was trimmed by 6 bases and V by 5 bases; bases with no gene match: 10. This CDR3 spans 17 amino acids. CDR3 nucleotide sequence: TGTGCCAGTAGTGTCGGGACAGGGGGCGCTTTCTATGAAAAACTGTTTTTT. The encoded protein is CASSVGTGGAFYEKLFF.

This sequence joins TRBV10-3 and TRBJ2-7; 9 nucleotides align to TRBD1. Losses at the gene ends were 3 bases for V and 5 bases for J; bases not matched to a gene: 5. The V gene's germline CDR1 is ENHRY and CDR2 SYGVKD. The CDR3 has 14 amino acids. The CDR3 nucleotides read TGTGCCATCAGTGAAAGGACAGGGGAAGACGAGCAGTACTTC. Translation: CAISERTGEDEQYF.

Only a few counts were recorded for this clonotype. The J gene is TRBJ2-7, the V gene TRBV29-1; 7 nucleotides match TRBD1. Trimming removed 3 bases from V and 6 bases from J; junction bases left unmatched: 17. Germline V gene sequence: CDR1 SQVTM, CDR2 ANQGSEA. There are 16 residues in the CDR3. The CDR3 bases are TGCAGCGTTGAGGAGGATCCCGGGACAGCAATCTCCGAGCAGTACTTC. Its protein is CSVEEDPGTAISEQYF.

This clonotype turned up a few times. The CDR3 loop is CASSAVTGGEETQYF. In DNA form, the CDR3 reads TGTGCCAGCAGCGCTGTGACTGGGGGAGAAGAGACCCAGTACTTC. The genes are TRBV7-9 and TRBJ2-5; possibly TRBD1 or TRBD2 for D (5 bases each). CDR1 and CDR2 (germline): SEHNR, FQNEAQ (reference sequence). V lost 5 bases, J lost 3 bases, and 16 bases lay in between. This CDR3 is built from 15 residues.

This clonotype was counted between two and nine times. The chain joins TRBV29-1 to TRBJ1-2; perhaps TRBD1 as D (5 bases). The V end was cut by 4 bases, the J end by 0 bases, with 18 bases between. The CDR3 covers 16 residues. CDR1 SQVTM and CDR2 ANQGSEA come from the germline V gene. CDR3 nucleotide sequence: TGCAGCGTTGGGGGACCTTCCGCGGGGGCTAACTATGGCTACACCTTC. Translation gives CSVGGPSAGANYGYTF.

The V call is TRBV18, the J call TRBJ2-5; 8 bases agree with TRBD2. V lost 3 bases and J lost 0; bases outside the gene matches: 9. The germline gives CDR1 KGHSH, CDR2 LQKENI. The CDR3 has 17 residues. The CDR3 spells CASSPKLAVEYQETQYF. DNA of the CDR3: TGTGCCAGCTCACCGAAACTAGCGGTAGAGTACCAAGAGACCCAGTACTTC.

This clonotype was seen a few times. The V call is TRBV2, the J call TRBJ1-6; possibly TRBD1 for D (5 bases). The CDR3 runs to 15 residues. V was trimmed by 2 bases and J by 6 bases, leaving 11 bases between them. Germline assignment: CDR1 SNHLY and CDR2 FYNNEI. Here the CDR3 DNA reads TGTGCCAGCAGTGAATCGGGGCGTTCTAATTCACCCCTCCACTTT. This codes for CASSESGRSNSPLHF.

This clonotype was recorded many times. The rearrangement links TRBV15 to TRBJ1-5; D is undetermined. CDR3 length: 14 amino acids. Looked up from germline, CDR1 is LNHNV and CDR2 is YYDKDF (reference sequence). Trimming stripped 0 bases from V and 6 bases from J, with 9 bases between. CDR3 nucleotide sequence: TGTGCCACCAGCAGAGATTATGGTGTTCAGCCCCAGCATTTT. It yields the protein CATSRDYGVQPQHF.

This clonotype came up a few times. The chain uses TRBV14 and TRBJ2-7; 13 nucleotides align to TRBD2. With 3 bases clipped from V and 3 bases from J, the junction kept 2 bases outside the gene matches. The CDR3 has 15 residues. Germline-derived CDR1 and CDR2 are SGHDN and FVKESK. The DNA of the CDR3 is TGTGCCAGCAGCCATCGACTAGCGGGGGGCTACGAGCAGTACTTC. Protein: CASSHRLAGGYEQYF.

This clonotype was observed a few times. The chain couples TRBV19 to TRBJ2-6, with a possible D match to TRBD2 (5 bases). The CDR3 consists of 15 residues. CDR1 is LNHDA and CDR2 is SQIVND in the germline V gene (reference sequence). V lost 9 bases to trimming and J lost 2 bases, with 14 bases between them. The CDR3 DNA reads TGTGCCAGGGGGAGTGGGGTCACTGGGGCCAACGTCCTGACTTTC. This encodes CARGSGVTGANVLTF.

The V gene is TRBV7-9, the J gene TRBJ2-2, with unresolved D. Germline CDR1 and CDR2: SEHNR and FQNEAQ (reference sequence). The CDR3 contains 12 residues. V was trimmed by 5 bases and J by 6 bases, leaving 7 bases between them. The DNA of the CDR3 is TGTGCCAGCAGCCCATATGCCGGGGAGCTGTTTTTT. This gives the protein CASSPYAGELFF.

CDR3 amino acids: CASTRTGLSGNTIYF. The CDR3 region has the DNA TGTGCCAGCACTAGGACAGGTCTCTCTGGAAACACCATATATTTT. The chain uses TRBV6-6 and TRBJ1-3; TRBD1 aligns across 7 bases. This CDR3 contains 15 residues. With 7 bases clipped from V and 0 bases from J, the junction kept 6 bases outside the gene matches. Germline V gene sequence: CDR1 MNHNY, CDR2 SVGAGI (reference sequence).

The chain carries TRBV7-2 and TRBJ1-3, with 9 bases fitting TRBD1. Trimming at V came to 5 bases and at J to 3 bases, leaving 11 bases not matched to a gene. Germline loops: CDR1 SGHTA, CDR2 FQGNSA. The CDR3 is made up of 17 amino acids. This CDR3 reads CASSPPPGQGLGNTIYF. The CDR3 DNA reads as TGTGCCAGCAGCCCCCCCCCGGGACAGGGTCTTGGAAACACCATATATTTT. Supplemented by reference TRBV7-2 and TRBJ1-3, the full variable domain reads GAGVSQSPSNKVTEKGKDVELRCDPISGHTALYWYRQSLGQGLEFLIYFQGNSAPDKSGLPSDRFSAERTGGSVSTLTIQRTQQEDSAVYLCASSPPPGQGLGNTIYFGEGSWLTVV.

This rearrangement joins TRBV6-5 to TRBJ1-5; 8 bases are a match to TRBD1. The length of the CDR3 is 15 residues. J lost 1 base, V lost 5 bases, and 4 bases had no gene match. Germline loops: CDR1 MNHEY, CDR2 SVGAGI. DNA of the CDR3: TGTGCCAGCAGTCCCAGGGGGCAAAGCAATCAGCCCCAGCATTTT. Translated: CASSPRGQSNQPQHF.

The chain is built from TRBV13 and TRBJ2-7; 10 bases map to TRBD1. CDR1 is PRHDT, CDR2 FYEKMQ, per germline (reference sequence). Losses at the gene ends were 5 bases for V and 4 bases for J; bases not matched to a gene: 8. CDR3 length: 15 residues. In nucleotides, the CDR3 is TGTGCCAGCAGCCCGGGACAGGGGAGGTTTTACGAGCAGTACTTC. This sequence encodes CASSPGQGRFYEQYF. Drawing the rest from reference TRBV13 and TRBJ2-7, the complete variable domain is AAGVIQSPRHLIKEKRETATLKCYPIPRHDTVYWYQQGPGQDPQFLISFYEKMQSDKGSIPDRFSAQQFSDYHSELNMSSLELGDSALYFCASSPGQGRFYEQYFGPGTRLTVT.

This clonotype was observed a handful of times. The chain couples TRBV7-9 to TRBJ1-5; 7 nucleotides align to TRBD1. Germline V gene lookup returns CDR1 SEHNR and CDR2 FQNEAQ (reference sequence). This CDR3 region has 15 residues. V was clipped by 5 bases and J by 3 bases; unmatched bases: 7. CDR3 protein: CASSSGTEPNQPQHF. The CDR3 DNA reads as TGTGCCAGCAGCAGCGGGACAGAACCCAATCAGCCCCAGCATTTT. Full variable domain (missing parts from reference TRBV7-9 and TRBJ1-5): DTGVSQNPRHKITKRGQNVTFRCDPISEHNRLYWYRQTLGQGPEFLTYFQNEAQLEKSRLLSDRFSAERPKGSFSTLEIQRTEQGDSAMYLCASSSGTEPNQPQHFGDGTRLSIL.

A few counts support this clonotype. This chain joins TRBV19 and TRBJ1-1, with D perhaps matching TRBD1 (5 bases). The V end lost 5 bases, the J end lost 7 bases, and 14 bases lay between the germline ends. Germline lookup yields CDR1 LNHDA and CDR2 SQIVND (reference sequence). This CDR3 spans 13 amino acids. In DNA form, the CDR3 reads TGTGCCAGTAGTGAGAGGGGTTTTGGTGAAGCTTTCTTT. Protein product: CASSERGFGEAFF.

This clonotype was counted many times. This sequence joins TRBV29-1 and TRBJ1-2; D ambiguous. V shed 7 bases and J shed 6 bases, with 9 bases lying between them. Per the germline V gene, CDR1 is SQVTM and CDR2 is ANQGSEA. The CDR3 is 10 amino acids. CDR3 region: CSAVSNGYTF. The CDR3 DNA sequence: TGCAGCGCCGTTTCAAATGGCTACACCTTC.

This clonotype was recorded many times. The chain is built from TRBV25-1 and TRBJ1-1; perhaps TRBD1 as D (6 bases). There are 11 residues in the CDR3. In germline, CDR1 is MGHDK, CDR2 SYGVNS. The germline V and J ends were trimmed by 7 bases and 8 bases, with 11 bases remaining between them. CDR3 nucleotides: TGTGCCAGCATCAGGGGATCCGAAGCTTTCTTT. The encoded protein is CASIRGSEAFF.

The chain recombines TRBV7-9 with TRBJ2-5, with 11 bases fitting TRBD2. V shed 4 bases and J 3 bases; nucleotides not matched to a gene: 4. The CDR3 consists of 15 residues. Germline V gene data show CDR1 as SEHNR and CDR2 as FQNEAQ (reference sequence). CDR3 amino acids: CASSSIAGGKETQYF. CDR3 nucleotides: TGTGCCAGCAGCTCCATAGCGGGAGGGAAAGAGACCCAGTACTTC.

This clonotype showed up just a few times. This sequence joins TRBV7-3 and TRBJ2-5, with 7 nucleotides matching TRBD1. There are 15 residues in the CDR3. With V trimmed by 5 bases and J by 2 bases, 8 bases remained unmatched. Germline CDR1 reads SGHTA; CDR2 reads FQGTGA. The CDR3 sequence is CASSRRQGPQETQYF. The CDR3, as DNA: TGTGCCAGCAGCCGTCGACAGGGCCCGCAAGAGACCCAGTACTTC.

Note on this clonotype: At one of its ends the junction is not consistent with the germline gene, which may arise from a read error. This chain uses TRBV10-3 with TRBJ2-7; no clear D. There are 13 residues in the CDR3. The germline gives CDR1 ENHRY, CDR2 SYGVKD. The CDR3 region has the DNA TGTGCCAGCAGTCGACACCCGAGGTACGAGCAGTACTTC. Residues: CASSRHPRYEQYF.

The sample holds a few counts of this clonotype. This sequence joins TRBV11-2 and TRBJ1-4; the D gene is possibly TRBD1 (6 bases). This CDR3 has 14 amino acids. Trimming left V 1 base short and J 14 bases short, with 17 bases between. Germline assignment: CDR1 SGHAT and CDR2 FQNNGV. The CDR3 bases are TGTGCCAGCAGCTTAGGGTTCGGACAGTCAGGGCTGTTTTTT. Translation: CASSLGFGQSGLFF.

This sequence joins TRBV7-9 and TRBJ2-3; D may be TRBD2 (6 bases). The CDR3 has 17 amino acids. The V end lost 5 bases, the J end lost 5 bases, and 23 bases lay between the germline ends. Germline CDR1 SEHNR, CDR2 FQNEAQ (reference sequence). CDR3 sequence reads: CASSPLGGESGGDTQYF. The CDR3 DNA reads as TGTGCCAGCAGCCCTCTTGGCGGGGAATCCGGTGGAGATACGCAGTATTTT.

This clonotype was found a few times. The chain employs TRBV7-9 and TRBJ1-3, with TRBD1 as a possible D gene (6 bases). V lost 5 bases, J lost 3 bases, and 14 bases lay in between. This CDR3 comprises 15 residues. Germline V gene sequence: CDR1 SEHNR, CDR2 FQNEAQ (reference sequence). CDR3: CASSLSHRVGNTIYF. The CDR3, as DNA: TGTGCCAGCAGCCTCAGTCACAGGGTTGGAAACACCATATATTTT.